The rows below give T cell receptor beta chains drawn from one sample of a study of CD8 T cell repertoires and HIV-1 epitope variants. No antigen has been identified for these receptors. Generated by immunoSEQ multiplex PCR, the TCRdb table keeps only in-frame clones and is missing some. The sample consists of roughly 4,200 clones, roughly 72% of them appearing once. The sequencing sample was made of cultured CD8+ T cells derived from PBMCs. Every receptor here comes from a male donor with HIV. Each CDR3 is given with its conserved first and last residue. D genes are given only for firm matches. Clone size is not always given. Where it is, it says once, few, many or a class for expanded clones.

size	V	D	J	DNA	CDR3
few	TRBV6-4	.	TRBJ1-6	TGTGCCAGCAGTGACGGAGATAATTCACCCCTCCACTTT	CASSDGDNSPLHF
.	TRBV7-9	.	TRBJ1-3	TGTGCCAGCAGCTTTAGTACAGCCTCGGGAAACACCATATATTTT	CASSFSTASGNTIYF
.	TRBV11-2	.	TRBJ2-7	TGTGCCAGCAGCTTAGATATCCACAGCTCCTACGAGCAGTACTTC	CASSLDIHSSYEQYF
.	TRBV5-1	TRBD1	TRBJ2-1	TGCGCCAGCAGCTTGGACAGGGGAAATGAGCAGTTCTTC	CASSLDRGNEQFF
once	TRBV5-1	.	TRBJ2-7	TGCGCCAGCAGCTTGGGTAATTACGAGCAGTACTTC	CASSLGNYEQYF
.	TRBV27	TRBD1	TRBJ1-1	TGTGCCAGTCAGGACAGGGACCTCACTGAAGCTTTCTTT	CASQDRDLTEAFF
few	TRBV4-3	.	TRBJ1-2	TGCGCCAGCAGCCGACTACCGGCCCAGGGACTAAGCTACACCTTC	CASSRLPAQGLSYTF
once	TRBV5-5	TRBD2	TRBJ2-1	TGTGCCAGCAGCGTAGCGGGAGGCCCCCCCTACAATGAGCAGTTCTTC	CASSVAGGPPYNEQFF
.	TRBV7-9	.	TRBJ1-1	TGTGCCAGCTGGAATCGGATGGACCGGGCGAACACTGAAGCTTTCTTT	CASWNRMDRANTEAFF
.	TRBV5-5	.	TRBJ2-7	TGTGCCAGCAGCTTTGCTCCGGGACTCAGGGCCTACGAGCAGTACTTC	CASSFAPGLRAYEQYF
few	TRBV2	.	TRBJ1-5	TGTGCCAGCAGTGACGCGGGGGCTCGGCAGCCCCAGCATTTT	CASSDAGARQPQHF
.	TRBV11-2	.	TRBJ1-5	TGTGCCAGCAGCTTAGCCCCGGCGGCGAGCAATCAGCCCCAGCATTTT	CASSLAPAASNQPQHF
.	TRBV7-2	TRBD2	TRBJ2-7	TGTGCCAGCAGCTCGGATCTAGCGGCCGACCCCTACGAGCAGTACTTC	CASSSDLAADPYEQYF
.	TRBV23-1	TRBD1	TRBJ1-1	TGCGCCAGCAGTTTCCCGGACAGGGGGACCCCATCCAACACTGAAGCTTTCTTT	CASSFPDRGTPSNTEAFF
.	TRBV5-4	.	TRBJ1-1	TGTGCCAGCAGCTTGAATCAGGGCGGGACGACTGAAGCTTTCTTT	CASSLNQGGTTEAFF
.	TRBV5-1	.	TRBJ2-3	TGCGCCAGCAGCTTTAGTGGGGCCGGTAATACGCAGTATTTT	CASSFSGAGNTQYF
.	TRBV19	.	TRBJ2-3	TGTGCCAGTAGCACATTAGATACGCAGTATTTT	CASSTLDTQYF
few	TRBV5-6	TRBD1	TRBJ2-7	TGTGCCAGCAGCGGGGGACAGGCCCCCTACGAGCAGTACTTC	CASSGGQAPYEQYF
.	TRBV27	.	TRBJ1-3	TGTGCCAGCAGTCTAACCGCAGGGTTTGGAAACACCATATATTTT	CASSLTAGFGNTIYF
.	TRBV29-1	.	TRBJ2-7	TGCAGCGTCCCCGACGGCGTGGGATTCTACGAGCAGTACTTC	CSVPDGVGFYEQYF
few	TRBV28	.	TRBJ1-6	TGTGCCAGCAGTTGGGATTATAATTCACCCCTCCACTTT	CASSWDYNSPLHF
.	TRBV6-5	.	TRBJ2-7	TGTGCCAGCGGACGGAGTTCCCCCGGGGAGCAGTACTTC	CASGRSSPGEQYF
.	TRBV2	TRBD1	TRBJ1-3	TGTGCCAGCAGTGATATCGGACAGGGGGCTTCTGGAAACACCATATATTTT	CASSDIGQGASGNTIYF
.	TRBV5-6	.	TRBJ2-7	TGTGCCAGCAGCCACACAGTGGGGCAGTTAACCTACGAGCAGTACTTC	CASSHTVGQLTYEQYF
.	TRBV7-3	TRBD1	TRBJ1-4	TGTGCCAGCAGCCTGACTCTGACAGGGCCAAAAGAAAAACTGTTTTTT	CASSLTLTGPKEKLFF
.	TRBV19	.	TRBJ1-1	TGTGCCAGTAGTATAGGGGTAGGGGGGAACACTGAAGCTTTCTTT	CASSIGVGGNTEAFF
.	TRBV6-5	TRBD1	TRBJ1-2	TGTGCCAGCAGTAGGACAGGGAATGGCTACACCTTC	CASSRTGNGYTF
.	TRBV7-9	.	TRBJ2-1	TGTGCCAGCAGCGCCGCTTTGGTAAGGCCTCATGAGCAGTTCTTC	CASSAALVRPHEQFF
.	TRBV5-1	.	TRBJ2-1	TGCGCCAGCAGCTCCAGCTCCTACAATGAGCAGTTCTTC	CASSSSSYNEQFF
once	TRBV28	TRBD2	TRBJ2-1	TGTGCCAGCAGTTCCCCTCCGGGACTAGCCTCGGATGAGCAGTTCTTC	CASSSPPGLASDEQFF
.	TRBV11-2	.	TRBJ2-7	TGTGCCAGCAGCCTCTACGAGCAGTACTTC	CASSLYEQYF
.	TRBV4-3	.	TRBJ2-3	TGCGCCAGCAGCAGCGGCGGGGGCGGCACAGATACGCAGTATTTT	CASSSGGGGTDTQYF
few	TRBV5-6	TRBD2	TRBJ2-7	TGTGCCAGCAGCTTGGGGGCTAGCGGGGACGAGCAGTACTTC	CASSLGASGDEQYF
.	TRBV19	.	TRBJ1-5	TGTGCCAGTAGTTGGTTAGATCAGCCCCAGCATTTT	CASSWLDQPQHF
.	TRBV18	.	TRBJ1-5	TGTGCCAGCTCACCACAGGGAAATCAGCCCCAGCATTTT	CASSPQGNQPQHF
.	TRBV11-2	.	TRBJ1-5	TGTGCCAGCAGCCCCTTACCCTGGGACAATCAGCCCCAGCATTTT	CASSPLPWDNQPQHF
.	TRBV11-3	.	TRBJ1-1	TGTGCCAGCAGTTTAGGGGTCGGGAGTAACACTGAAGCTTTCTTT	CASSLGVGSNTEAFF
once	TRBV28	.	TRBJ2-3	TGTGCCAGCAGTTTTGTCGAAACTTCAGATACGCAGTATTTT	CASSFVETSDTQYF
.	TRBV9	.	TRBJ1-5	TGTGCCAGCAGCGTAGAAGGGGAGCATCAGCCCCAGCATTTT	CASSVEGEHQPQHF
.	TRBV9	TRBD2	TRBJ2-1	TGTGCCAGCAGCGTAGATGGCGGGGGGGCCTACAATGAGCAGTTCTTC	CASSVDGGGAYNEQFF
.	TRBV28	.	TRBJ2-1	TGTGCCAGCAGTTTGGGGCAGGTAACCTACAATGAGCAGTTCTTC	CASSLGQVTYNEQFF
.	TRBV28	.	TRBJ2-1	TGTGCCAGCAGTTTAACTAGCTTGTACAATGAGCAGTTCTTC	CASSLTSLYNEQFF
.	TRBV4-1	.	TRBJ1-2	TGCGCCAGCAGCCCCACAACGGGCGGTATTAACTATGGCTACACCTTC	CASSPTTGGINYGYTF
.	TRBV28	.	TRBJ2-1	TGTGCCACAGCATGGGACGTCCCCAATGAGCAGTTCTTC	CATAWDVPNEQFF
.	TRBV9	.	TRBJ2-1	TGTGCCAGCAGCACGGGGGGCCTCTACAATGAGCAGTTCTTC	CASSTGGLYNEQFF
.	TRBV7-7	TRBD2	TRBJ2-5	TGTGCTAGCAGCTTAACGGTGGCGGGAGAAGAGACCCAGTACTTC	CASSLTVAGEETQYF